The next 30 T cell receptor beta chains were all read from a single sample in a study of T cell repertoires in cytomegalovirus infection. No cognate antigen is known for these TCRs. A single record per CDR3 protein comes from TCRdb applying MiXCR to the reads. There are 68,000 or so distinct CDR3 sequences in the sample; around 21% occur only once, and 79% lies in the top ten. The source material was PBMCs, sequenced either directly or after in vitro stimulation (not recorded which). Receptors originate from a human donor in good health (CMV status not recorded). Some clones in this sample may be carry-over from other donors' samples.

CDR3 amino acids: CATSRDWTSGTDTQYF. CDR3 coding DNA: TGTGCCACCAGCAGAGATTGGACTAGCGGCACAGATACGCAGTATTTT. This chain links TRBV15 with TRBJ2-3, with 9 bases aligning to TRBD2. The trim removed 0 bases at V and 1 base at J, leaving 2 bases unmatched. This CDR3 has 16 residues. The germline V gene encodes CDR1 LNHNV and CDR2 YYDKDF (reference sequence).

This clonotype was counted at least ten times. This chain uses TRBV7-2 with TRBJ2-1; D is unclear. V lost 5 bases, J lost 6 bases, and 14 bases lay in between. CDR3 length equals 14 residues. Germline CDR1 and CDR2: SGHTA and FQGNSA. DNA of the CDR3: TGTGCCAGCAGCAGAAGAGCACTCACCAATGAGCAGTTCTTC. Amino acid sequence: CASSRRALTNEQFF.

The J gene is TRBJ1-2, the V gene TRBV5-6; D is undetermined. The CDR3 has 13 residues. The V end lost 0 bases, the J end lost 7 bases, and 10 bases lay between the germline ends. Germline values: CDR1 SGHDT, CDR2 YYEEEE. CDR3 sequence reads: CASSLASGSGYTF. The CDR3 nucleotides are TGTGCCAGCAGCTTGGCCTCTGGGTCTGGCTACACCTTC.

In this sample, this clonotype turned up once. The chain is built from TRBV28 and TRBJ2-7; no clear D. This CDR3 has 13 residues. V was shortened by 8 bases and J by 0 bases, with 11 bases between the two germline ends. Germline V gives CDR1 MDHEN, CDR2 SYDVKM. The CDR3 DNA sequence: TGTGCCAGCGTAGATCTAAACTCCTACGAGCAGTACTTC. Amino acid sequence: CASVDLNSYEQYF.

This clonotype appeared many times. The V call is TRBV4-3, the J call TRBJ2-1; 7 nucleotides match TRBD2. The V segment lost 1 base and the J segment 7 bases; nucleotides outside the gene matches: 4. Germline V gene data show CDR1 as LGHNA and CDR2 as YSLEER. This CDR3 comprises 14 residues. CDR3 amino acids: CASSQVGGGNEQFF. The CDR3 coding sequence is TGCGCCAGCAGCCAAGTCGGGGGAGGGAATGAGCAGTTCTTC.

This clonotype was seen only a few times. The rearrangement links TRBV24-1 to TRBJ2-5; TRBD2 agrees at 7 bases. From germline, CDR1 is KGHDR and CDR2 SFDVKD. This CDR3 has 16 amino acids. V trimming: 4 bases; J trimming: 0 bases; junction bases outside the gene matches: 7. This CDR3 is CATSDRTGGNQETQYF. The CDR3 bases are TGTGCCACCAGTGACCGAACGGGGGGAAACCAAGAGACCCAGTACTTC.

Only a few counts were recorded for this clonotype. V is TRBV10-3 and J is TRBJ2-1; tentatively, D is TRBD2 (6 bases). The CDR3 contains 12 residues. Germline values: CDR1 ENHRY, CDR2 SYGVKD. V lost 10 bases and J 7 bases, leaving 14 bases between the germline ends. The CDR3 sequence is CATGGGGNEQFF. The DNA of the CDR3 is TGTGCCACCGGCGGCGGAGGGAATGAGCAGTTCTTC.

The V and J genes are TRBV19 and TRBJ2-2; possible D gene TRBD1, 5 bases. The CDR3 loop spans 17 amino acids. V shed 6 bases and J shed 4 bases, with 21 bases lying between them. Germline V gene data show CDR1 as LNHDA and CDR2 as SQIVND (reference sequence). The CDR3 DNA reads as TGTGCCAGTAGGGTTCCCTGGGGCCGGTCCAGCACCGGGGAGCTGTTTTTT. Its translation is CASRVPWGRSSTGELFF.

The chain has TRBV20-1 and TRBJ2-1, with 7 bases identical to TRBD1. V shed 6 bases, J shed 1 base, and the junction held 6 bases outside the gene matches. The CDR3 is made up of 14 amino acids. Germline lookup yields CDR1 DFQATT and CDR2 SNEGSKA (reference sequence). CDR3 sequence: CSANPGGSYNEQFF. CDR3 sequence (DNA): TGCAGTGCGAATCCAGGGGGTTCCTACAATGAGCAGTTCTTC.

Remarks on this clonotype: This may stem from a read error, because a much larger clone lies one nucleotide away. CDR3 amino acids: CASGWSGTEPNEKLFF. Written as DNA, the CDR3 is TGTGCCAGCGGCTGGTCCGGGACTGAACCGAATGAAAAACTGTTTTTT. The chain uses TRBV7-9 and TRBJ1-4; tentatively, D is TRBD1 (5 bases). This CDR3 is 16 amino acids long. Germline V CDR1 and CDR2: SEHNR, FQNEAQ (reference sequence). The V and J ends lost 8 bases and 5 bases respectively, with 21 bases between them.

This clonotype was seen more than once but under ten times. The V and J genes are TRBV19 and TRBJ1-2, with TRBD1 identical over 8 bases. This CDR3 region has 12 residues. Germline lookup yields CDR1 LNHDA and CDR2 SQIVND (reference sequence). The CDR3 is CAVTGQDGGYTF. The CDR3 nucleotides are TGTGCTGTCACGGGACAGGATGGAGGCTACACCTTC.

The chain uses TRBV12-3 or TRBV12-4 and TRBJ2-3; possibly TRBD2 for D (7 bases). This CDR3 is 16 amino acids long. V lost 8 bases and J lost 2, with 20 bases in between. The CDR3 reads CASALGAGTITDTQYF. CDR3 in DNA: TGTGCCAGCGCGTTGGGGGCCGGGACTATCACAGATACGCAGTATTTT.

This clonotype came up many times. The genes are TRBV11-2 and TRBJ2-7, with D unclear. Germline loops: CDR1 SGHAT, CDR2 FQNNGV. Trimming cost V 1 base and J 3 bases, with 25 bases left between them. The CDR3 runs to 19 residues. DNA for the CDR3: TGTGCCAGCAGCTTAGTGGGCGGAGACGGATGGGTTAAAGGCTACGAGCAGTACTTC. Protein sequence: CASSLVGGDGWVKGYEQYF.

This chain connects TRBV20-1 to TRBJ1-5, with unresolved D. CDR3 length equals 13 residues. The V and J ends lost 6 bases and 3 bases respectively, with 12 bases between them. Germline CDR1 reads DFQATT; CDR2 reads SNEGSKA (reference sequence). The DNA for the CDR3 is TGCAGTGCCCGGCGCCTCTCCAATCAGCCCCAGCATTTT. Residues: CSARRLSNQPQHF.

In its sample, this clonotype was seen many times. V gene TRBV7-8 combines with J gene TRBJ2-7; 7 nucleotides align to TRBD2. Germline-derived CDR1 and CDR2 are SGHVS and FQNEAQ. The CDR3 is 16 amino acids. V gave up 1 base and J gave up 2 bases; unmatched junction bases: 8. The CDR3 spells CASSLGWLAEPYEQYV. The DNA for the CDR3 is TGTGCCAGCAGCTTAGGGTGGCTAGCGGAACCCTACGAGCAGTACGTC.

There are a few counts of this clonotype. This chain connects TRBV15 to TRBJ2-4, with 7 positions matching TRBD2. Germline trimming cut 0 bases from V and 9 bases from J; bases unmatched to any gene: 17. The CDR3 runs to 18 residues. Germline loops: CDR1 LNHNV, CDR2 YYDKDF (reference sequence). The DNA for the CDR3 is TGTGCCACCAGCAGAGATTCGGCGCTAGCGGCTAGGAGGAGCATTCAGTACTTC. As protein: CATSRDSALAARRSIQYF. The variable domain in full, completed from reference TRBV15 and TRBJ2-4, reads DAMVIQNPRYQVTQFGKPVTLSCSQTLNHNVMYWYQQKSSQAPKLLFHYYDKDFNNEADTPDNFQSRRPNTSFCFLDIRSPGLGDTAMYLCATSRDSALAARRSIQYFGAGTRLSVL.

The chain has TRBV11-2 and TRBJ2-1; possible D gene TRBD2, 5 bases. V gave up 8 bases and J gave up 0 bases, with 14 bases separating them. The CDR3 spans 15 residues. Germline V CDR1 and CDR2: SGHAT, FQNNGV. CDR3: CASQGRASSYNEQFF. CDR3 nucleotide sequence: TGTGCCAGCCAAGGGCGGGCGAGCTCCTACAATGAGCAGTTCTTC. The whole variable domain, filled in from reference TRBV11-2 and TRBJ2-1, reads EAGVAQSPRYKIIEKRQSVAFWCNPISGHATLYWYQQILGQGPKLLIQFQNNGVVDDSQLPKDRFSAERLKGVDSTLKIQPAKLEDSAVYLCASQGRASSYNEQFFGPGTRLTVL.

This clonotype was found a few times. The chain uses TRBV9 and TRBJ2-5; tentatively, D is TRBD1 (6 bases). V gave up 3 bases and J gave up 0 bases, with 12 bases separating them. Germline V gives CDR1 SGDLS, CDR2 YYNGEE. This CDR3 comprises 15 residues. CDR3 residues: CASSAWTDYQETQYF. CDR3 coding DNA: TGTGCCAGCAGCGCTTGGACAGACTACCAAGAGACCCAGTACTTC. Combining the CDR3 with reference TRBV9 and TRBJ2-5 gives the whole variable domain DSGVTQTPKHLITATGQRVTLRCSPRSGDLSVYWYQQSLDQGLQFLIQYYNGEERAKGNILERFSAQQFPDLHSELNLSSLELGDSALYFCASSAWTDYQETQYFGPGTRLLVL.

This clonotype came up a few times. This chain links TRBV7-8 with TRBJ2-1; D not certain. V was trimmed by 4 bases and J by 4 bases, leaving 11 bases between them. Germline loops: CDR1 SGHVS, CDR2 FQNEAQ. There are 14 residues in the CDR3. The CDR3 reads CASSSLALYNEQFF. CDR3 nucleotide sequence: TGTGCCAGCAGCTCCCTCGCGCTATACAATGAGCAGTTCTTC.

This clonotype was observed many times. This chain joins TRBV7-2 and TRBJ2-5; possibly TRBD1 or TRBD2 for D (7 bases each). The CDR3 contains 15 residues. Germline V CDR1 and CDR2: SGHTA, FQGNSA. Trimming pared 5 bases from V and 5 bases from J, leaving 18 bases between. The CDR3: CASSPGGREWETQYF. Written as DNA, the CDR3 is TGTGCCAGCAGCCCAGGGGGGCGGGAGTGGGAGACCCAGTACTTC.

The rearrangement uses TRBV27 and TRBJ2-1; 8 nucleotides match TRBD2. The ends lost 6 bases at V and 3 bases at J; junction bases unmatched: 4. Germline CDR1 and CDR2: MNHEY and SMNVEV (reference sequence). The CDR3 is 14 amino acids. The CDR3 DNA reads TGTGCCAGCAGCCGGCTAGCGGGCTACAATGAGCAGTTCTTC. Protein product: CASSRLAGYNEQFF.

This clonotype has at least ten counts. The chain uses TRBV7-2 and TRBJ2-5; unclear D gene. V lost 6 bases to trimming and J lost 7 bases, with 18 bases between them. The CDR3 runs 14 residues. From germline, CDR1 is SGHTA and CDR2 FQGNSA. CDR3 loop: CASSSTWGRGTQYF. The CDR3 DNA reads TGTGCCAGCAGTTCTACCTGGGGTCGAGGGACCCAGTACTTC.

The V call is TRBV5-4, the J call TRBJ2-1; 7 nucleotides line up with TRBD2. V dropped 1 base and J dropped 8; count of bases not matched to a gene: 9. This CDR3 region has 15 residues. From germline, CDR1 is SGHNT and CDR2 YYREEE (reference sequence). CDR3 nucleotides: TGTGCCAGCAGCTTGACCGTGCGGGAGAAAGATGAGCAGTTCTTC. It is translated as CASSLTVREKDEQFF.

Only a few counts were recorded for this clonotype. The chain recombines TRBV7-9 with TRBJ2-7; 12 nucleotides match TRBD2. V was pared by 5 bases and J by 0 bases, with 2 bases of the junction left unmatched. Looked up from germline, CDR1 is SEHNR and CDR2 is FQNEAQ (reference sequence). CDR3 length equals 15 residues. DNA of the CDR3: TGTGCCAGCAGCCAACTAGCGGGAGGCTCCTACGAGCAGTACGTC. Protein: CASSQLAGGSYEQYV.

This clonotype has at least ten counts. As DNA, the CDR3 is TGTGCCAGCAGCTTAGGACATGGCCCGGGCTACGAGCAGTACTTC. Protein product: CASSLGHGPGYEQYF. The chain has TRBV7-2 and TRBJ2-7; unclear D gene. The length of the CDR3 is 15 residues. The V gene lost 1 base and the J gene lost 3 bases, with 13 bases spanning the gap. Germline CDR1 is SGHTA and CDR2 is FQGNSA.

This clonotype was counted a few times. The chain uses TRBV6-6 and TRBJ1-2, with 7 bases identical to TRBD1. Germline CDR1 reads MNHNY; CDR2 reads SVGAGI (reference sequence). This CDR3 comprises 14 residues. The V segment lost 4 bases and the J segment 6 bases; nucleotides outside the gene matches: 8. CDR3 sequence (DNA): TGTGCCAGCAGTTTGACAGGGAACGGGAATGGCTACACCTTC. Protein sequence: CASSLTGNGNGYTF.

This clonotype appeared many times. The genes are TRBV4-1 and TRBJ2-1; TRBD2 matches 8 bases. V lost 0 bases and J lost 7; bases outside the gene matches: 8. Germline CDR1 and CDR2: MGHRA and YSYEKL. This CDR3 is 16 amino acids long. CDR3 bases: TGCGCCAGCAGCCAAGATAGGGTAGCGGGAAATAATGAGCAGTTCTTC. This sequence encodes CASSQDRVAGNNEQFF.

This clonotype was seen at least ten times. The chain carries TRBV7-2 and TRBJ2-7; a weak D match, TRBD2 (5 bases). The V and J ends lost 7 bases and 6 bases respectively, with 22 bases between them. CDR1 is SGHTA and CDR2 is FQGNSA in the germline V gene. This CDR3 is built from 15 residues. The CDR3 here is CASNRRGPALAEQYF. CDR3 in DNA: TGTGCCAGCAACCGTCGAGGGCCGGCTCTGGCCGAGCAGTACTTC.

There are many counts of this clonotype. The chain has TRBV12-3 or TRBV12-4 and TRBJ2-6; maybe TRBD2 (6 bases). Trimming removed 4 bases from V and 4 bases from J, with 20 bases in between. CDR3 size: 18 residues. CDR3 amino acids: CASSSIVARRVGANVLTF. The CDR3 bases are TGTGCCAGCAGTTCAATAGTCGCCCGGAGGGTGGGGGCCAACGTCCTGACTTTC.

The chain recombines TRBV6-2 or TRBV6-3 with TRBJ2-7; D unclear. This CDR3 spans 12 amino acids. From germline, CDR1 is MNHEY and CDR2 SVGEGT. Deletions cut 0 bases from V and 6 bases from J, with 6 bases between. CDR3 coding DNA: TGTGCCAGCAGTTACTCATGGGGCGAGCAGTACTTC. It specifies CASSYSWGEQYF.